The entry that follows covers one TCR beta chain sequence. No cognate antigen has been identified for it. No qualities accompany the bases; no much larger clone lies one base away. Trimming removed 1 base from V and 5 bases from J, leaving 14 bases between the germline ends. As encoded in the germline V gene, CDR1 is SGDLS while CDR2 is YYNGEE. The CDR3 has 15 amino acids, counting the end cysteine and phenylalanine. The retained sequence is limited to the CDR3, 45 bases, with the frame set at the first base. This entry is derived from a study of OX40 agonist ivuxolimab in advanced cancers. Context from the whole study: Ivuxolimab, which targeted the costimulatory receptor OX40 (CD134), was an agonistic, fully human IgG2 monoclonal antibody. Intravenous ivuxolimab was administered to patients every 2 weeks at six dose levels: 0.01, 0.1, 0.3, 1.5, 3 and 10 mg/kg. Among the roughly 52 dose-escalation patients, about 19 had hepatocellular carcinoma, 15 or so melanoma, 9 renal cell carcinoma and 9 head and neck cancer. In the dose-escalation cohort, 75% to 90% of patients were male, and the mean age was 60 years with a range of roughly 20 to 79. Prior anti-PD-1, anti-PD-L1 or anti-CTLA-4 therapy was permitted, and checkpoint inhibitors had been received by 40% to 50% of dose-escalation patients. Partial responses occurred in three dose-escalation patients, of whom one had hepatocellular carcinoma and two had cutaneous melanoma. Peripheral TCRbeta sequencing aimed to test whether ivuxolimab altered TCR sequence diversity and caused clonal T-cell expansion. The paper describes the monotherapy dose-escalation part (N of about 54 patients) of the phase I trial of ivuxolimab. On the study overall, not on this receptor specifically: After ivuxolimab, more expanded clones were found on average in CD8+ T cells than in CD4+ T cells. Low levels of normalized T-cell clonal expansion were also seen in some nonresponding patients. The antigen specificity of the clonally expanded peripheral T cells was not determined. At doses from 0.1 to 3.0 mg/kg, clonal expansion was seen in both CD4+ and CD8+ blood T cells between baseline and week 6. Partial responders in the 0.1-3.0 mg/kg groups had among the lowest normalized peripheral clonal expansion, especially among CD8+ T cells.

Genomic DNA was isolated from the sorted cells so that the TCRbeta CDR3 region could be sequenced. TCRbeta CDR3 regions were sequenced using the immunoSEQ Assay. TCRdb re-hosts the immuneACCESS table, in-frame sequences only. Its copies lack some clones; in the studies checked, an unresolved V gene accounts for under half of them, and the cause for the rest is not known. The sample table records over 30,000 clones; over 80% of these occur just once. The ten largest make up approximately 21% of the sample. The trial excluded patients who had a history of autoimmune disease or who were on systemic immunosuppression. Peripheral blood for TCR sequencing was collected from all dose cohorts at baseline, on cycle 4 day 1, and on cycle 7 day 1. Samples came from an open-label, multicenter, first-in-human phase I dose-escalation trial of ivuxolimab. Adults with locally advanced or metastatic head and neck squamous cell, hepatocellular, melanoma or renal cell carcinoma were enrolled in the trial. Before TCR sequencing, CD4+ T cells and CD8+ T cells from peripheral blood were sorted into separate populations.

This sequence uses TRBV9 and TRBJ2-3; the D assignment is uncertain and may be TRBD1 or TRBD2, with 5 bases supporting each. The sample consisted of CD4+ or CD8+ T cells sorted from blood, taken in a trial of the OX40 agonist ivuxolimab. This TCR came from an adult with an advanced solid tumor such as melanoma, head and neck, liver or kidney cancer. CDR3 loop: CASSVSGLIKDTQYF. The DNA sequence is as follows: TGTGCCAGCAGCGTATCGGGGCTGATCAAAGATACGCAGTATTTT.